These 8 T cell receptor beta chains originate from one sample sequenced in a study of cytotoxic CD8 clonotypes in ibrutinib-treated CLL. Profiled with immunoSEQ multiplex PCR; TCRdb holds only in-frame clones, not every one. Of 160,000 or so clones in the sample, roughly 80% were seen once. The source material was PBMCs, sampled after 12 months of ibrutinib treatment. These receptors were taken from a human donor with chronic lymphocytic leukemia.

This chain joins TRBV10-3 and TRBJ2-7, with D tentatively TRBD1 or TRBD2 (5 bases each). Germline V gives CDR1 ENHRY, CDR2 SYGVKD. The CDR3 consists of 14 residues. With 4 bases removed from V and 4 bases from J, the gap between germline ends came to 14 bases. CDR3 region: CAISGGRTQYEQYF. Here the CDR3 DNA reads TGTGCCATCAGTGGGGGACGCACACAGTACGAGCAGTACTTC.

This sequence joins TRBV28 and TRBJ1-2; TRBD1 is a possible D gene (5 bases). V was cut by 2 bases and J by 4 bases, with 17 bases left in between. The CDR3 covers 16 residues. The germline V gene has CDR1 MDHEN and CDR2 SYDVKM. CDR3 sequence reads: CASSLVGGDSFYGYTF. CDR3 coding DNA: TGTGCCAGCAGTTTAGTAGGTGGTGACAGCTTCTATGGCTACACCTTC.

The chain links TRBV7-2 to TRBJ1-3; tentatively, D is TRBD1 (5 bases). The CDR3 is made up of 17 amino acids. Germline assignment: CDR1 SGHTA and CDR2 FQGNSA. With 0 bases removed from V and 3 bases from J, the gap between germline ends came to 15 bases. CDR3 in DNA: TGTGCCAGCAGCTTAGCGGGCAGGGTAACTGGTGGAAACACCATATATTTT. Protein product: CASSLAGRVTGGNTIYF.

The rearrangement uses TRBV7-2 and TRBJ1-4, with a possible D match to TRBD1 (5 bases). Germline lookup yields CDR1 SGHTA and CDR2 FQGNSA. V was shortened by 6 bases and J by 4 bases, with 18 bases between the two germline ends. This CDR3 has 16 residues. The CDR3 here is CASSSNPRGGNEKLFF. In DNA form, the CDR3 reads TGTGCCAGCAGTTCAAATCCCCGCGGGGGTAATGAAAAACTGTTTTTT. Together with reference TRBV7-2 and TRBJ1-4, the CDR3 gives the full variable domain: GAGVSQSPSNKVTEKGKDVELRCDPISGHTALYWYRQSLGQGLEFLIYFQGNSAPDKSGLPSDRFSAERTGGSVSTLTIQRTQQEDSAVYLCASSSNPRGGNEKLFFGSGTQLSVL.

CDR3 sequence reads: CASSPAFRVSGGSDSYNEQFF. The DNA for the CDR3 is TGCGCCAGCAGCCCCGCGTTCCGGGTGTCGGGAGGGTCTGATTCCTACAATGAGCAGTTCTTC. This chain links TRBV4-3 with TRBJ2-1; 8 nucleotides align to TRBD2. With V trimmed by 4 bases and J by 1 base, 21 bases remained unmatched. CDR1 and CDR2 from the germline V gene are LGHNA and YSLEER. The CDR3 is 21 residues long.

The chain joins TRBV7-9 to TRBJ2-5; D might be TRBD2 (5 bases). Germline lookup yields CDR1 SEHNR and CDR2 FQNEAQ (reference sequence). There are 12 residues in the CDR3. V was clipped by 1 base and J by 12 bases, with 12 bases between them. The CDR3 here is CASSLDDPREYF. As DNA, the CDR3 is TGTGCCAGCAGCTTAGACGACCCGAGGGAGTACTTC.

This chain uses TRBV28 with TRBJ2-7; the D gene is possibly TRBD1 (5 bases). Germline V gene data show CDR1 as MDHEN and CDR2 as SYDVKM. Deletions cut 8 bases from V and 2 bases from J, with 10 bases between. The CDR3 totals 12 residues. CDR3 residues: CASALGAYEQYF. The DNA for the CDR3 is TGTGCCAGCGCCCTAGGGGCCTACGAGCAGTACTTC.

The CDR3, as DNA: TGTGCCAGTAGTACTGTCGGACAGGGCACCTACGAGCAGTACTTC. This gives the protein CASSTVGQGTYEQYF. The chain employs TRBV19 and TRBJ2-7; 8 nucleotides agree with TRBD1. Germline V lookup: CDR1 LNHDA, CDR2 SQIVND (reference sequence). V lost 4 bases, J lost 2 bases, and 7 bases stayed unmatched. CDR3 length: 15 residues.